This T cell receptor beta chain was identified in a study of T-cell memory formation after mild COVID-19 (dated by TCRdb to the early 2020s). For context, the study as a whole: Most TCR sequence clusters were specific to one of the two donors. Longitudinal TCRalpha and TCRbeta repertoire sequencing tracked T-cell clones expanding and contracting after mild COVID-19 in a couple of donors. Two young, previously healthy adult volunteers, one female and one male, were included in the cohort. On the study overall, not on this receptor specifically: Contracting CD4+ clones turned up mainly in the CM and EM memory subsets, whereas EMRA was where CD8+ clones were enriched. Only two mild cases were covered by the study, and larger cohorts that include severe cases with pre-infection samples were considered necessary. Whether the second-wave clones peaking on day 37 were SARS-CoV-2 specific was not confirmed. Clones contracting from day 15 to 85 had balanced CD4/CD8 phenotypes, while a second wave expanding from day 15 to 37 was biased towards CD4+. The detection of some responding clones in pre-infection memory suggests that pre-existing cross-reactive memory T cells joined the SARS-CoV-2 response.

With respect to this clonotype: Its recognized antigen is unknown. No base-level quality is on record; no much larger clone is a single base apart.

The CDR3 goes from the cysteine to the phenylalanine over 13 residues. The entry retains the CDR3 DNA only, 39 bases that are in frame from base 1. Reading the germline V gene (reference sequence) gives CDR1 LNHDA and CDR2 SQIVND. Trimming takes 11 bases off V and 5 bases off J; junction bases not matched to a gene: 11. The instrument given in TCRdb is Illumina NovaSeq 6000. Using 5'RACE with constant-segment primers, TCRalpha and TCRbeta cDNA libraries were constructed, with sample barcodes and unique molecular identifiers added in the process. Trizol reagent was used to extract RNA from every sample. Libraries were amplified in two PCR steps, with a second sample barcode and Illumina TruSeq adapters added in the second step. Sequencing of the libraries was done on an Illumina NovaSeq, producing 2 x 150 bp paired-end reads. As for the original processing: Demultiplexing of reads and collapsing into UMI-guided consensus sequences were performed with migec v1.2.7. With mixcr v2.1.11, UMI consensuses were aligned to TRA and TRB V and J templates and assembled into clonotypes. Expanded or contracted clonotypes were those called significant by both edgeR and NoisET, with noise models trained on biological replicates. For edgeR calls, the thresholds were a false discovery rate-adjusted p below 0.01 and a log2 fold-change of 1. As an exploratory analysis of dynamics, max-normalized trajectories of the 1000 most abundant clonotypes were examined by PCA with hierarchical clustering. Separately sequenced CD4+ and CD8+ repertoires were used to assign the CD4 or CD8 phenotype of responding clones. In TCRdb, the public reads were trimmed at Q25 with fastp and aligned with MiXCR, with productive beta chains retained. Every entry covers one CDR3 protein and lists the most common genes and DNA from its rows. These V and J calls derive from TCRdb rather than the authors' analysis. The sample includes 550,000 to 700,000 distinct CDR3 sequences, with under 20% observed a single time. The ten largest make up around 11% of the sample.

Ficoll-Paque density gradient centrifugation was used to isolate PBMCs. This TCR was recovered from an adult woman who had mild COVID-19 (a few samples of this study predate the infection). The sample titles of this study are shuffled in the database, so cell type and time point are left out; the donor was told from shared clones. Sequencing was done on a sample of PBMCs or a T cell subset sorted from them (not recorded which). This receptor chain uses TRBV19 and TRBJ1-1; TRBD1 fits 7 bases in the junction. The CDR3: CAPRGGEGTEAFF. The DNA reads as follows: TGTGCCCCCAGGGGGGGTGAGGGGACTGAAGCTTTCTTT.